The subject of this entry is one T cell receptor beta chain. The target antigen is unknown. V gave up 8 bases and J gave up 6 bases, with 16 bases separating them. Germline CDR1 DFQATT, CDR2 SNEGSKA (reference sequence). This CDR3 has 12 amino acids. TCRdb used MiXCR to reprocess the 5' RACE reads, holding one entry per CDR3 protein. This table has approximately 400,000 distinct CDR3 sequences, roughly 26% appearing once. The sample belongs to a study of CD8 T cells in ankylosing spondylitis. Overall study findings and caveats: What appeared characteristic of ankylosing spondylitis blood was a TCR beta motif of eight highly homologous variants. Earlier reports found some motif variants in synovial fluid and blood in reactive arthritis.

This TCR derives from a male donor with ankylosing spondylitis. The specimen was blood, either unsorted or a sorted T cell fraction (not recorded which). The gene calls are TRBV20-1 and TRBJ1-1; D remains unclear. CDR3 amino acids: CSTTESRAEAFF. In DNA, the CDR3 is TGCAGTACCACTGAGAGTCGGGCTGAAGCTTTCTTT.